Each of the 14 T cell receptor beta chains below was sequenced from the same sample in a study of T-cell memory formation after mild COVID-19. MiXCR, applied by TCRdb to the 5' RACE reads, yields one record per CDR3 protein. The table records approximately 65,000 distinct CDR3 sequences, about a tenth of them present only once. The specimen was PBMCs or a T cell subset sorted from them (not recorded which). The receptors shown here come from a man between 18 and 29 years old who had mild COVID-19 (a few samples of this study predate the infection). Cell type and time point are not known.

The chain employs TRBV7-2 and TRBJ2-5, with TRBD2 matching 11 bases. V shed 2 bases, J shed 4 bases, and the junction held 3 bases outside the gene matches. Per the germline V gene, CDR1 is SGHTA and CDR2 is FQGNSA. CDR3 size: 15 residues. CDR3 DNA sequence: TGTGCCAGCAGCTTAATAGCGGGGGGGCCAGAGACCCAGTACTTC. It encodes CASSLIAGGPETQYF.

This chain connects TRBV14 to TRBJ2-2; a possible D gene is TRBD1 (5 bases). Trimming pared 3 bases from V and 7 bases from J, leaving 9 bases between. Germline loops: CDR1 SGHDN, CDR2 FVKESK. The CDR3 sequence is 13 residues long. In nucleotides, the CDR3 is TGTGCCAGCAGCCAGAGTCAGGGCGGGGAGCTGTTTTTT. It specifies CASSQSQGGELFF.

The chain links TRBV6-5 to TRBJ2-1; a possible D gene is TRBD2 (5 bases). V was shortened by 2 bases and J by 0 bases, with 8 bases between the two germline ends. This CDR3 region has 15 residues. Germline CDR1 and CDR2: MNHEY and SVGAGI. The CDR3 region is CASSYNGNSYNEQFF. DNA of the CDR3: TGTGCCAGCAGTTACAACGGGAACTCCTACAATGAGCAGTTCTTC.

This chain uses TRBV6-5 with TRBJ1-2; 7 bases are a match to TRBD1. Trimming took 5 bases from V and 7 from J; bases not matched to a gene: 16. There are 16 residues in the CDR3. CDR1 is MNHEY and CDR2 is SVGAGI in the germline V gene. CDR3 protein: CASSPPAVGGLGGYTF. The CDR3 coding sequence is TGTGCCAGCAGTCCCCCTGCGGTAGGGGGCCTCGGTGGCTACACCTTC.

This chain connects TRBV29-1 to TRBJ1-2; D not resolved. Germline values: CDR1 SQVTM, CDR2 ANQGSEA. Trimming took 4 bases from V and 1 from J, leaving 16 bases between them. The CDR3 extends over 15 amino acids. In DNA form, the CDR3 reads TGCAGCGTTGGGGATCCTTCTCCCCATAACTATGGCTACACCTTC. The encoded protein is CSVGDPSPHNYGYTF.

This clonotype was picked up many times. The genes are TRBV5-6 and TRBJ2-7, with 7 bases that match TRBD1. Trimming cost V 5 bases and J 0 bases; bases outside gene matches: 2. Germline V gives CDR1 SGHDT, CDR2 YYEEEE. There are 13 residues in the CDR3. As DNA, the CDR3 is TGTGCCAGCAGACAGGGGAGCTCCTACGAGCAGTACGTC. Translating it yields CASRQGSSYEQYV.

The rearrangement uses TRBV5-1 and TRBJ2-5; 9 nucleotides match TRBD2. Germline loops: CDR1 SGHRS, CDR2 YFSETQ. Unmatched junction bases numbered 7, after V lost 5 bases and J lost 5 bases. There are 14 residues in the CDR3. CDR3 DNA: TGCGCCAGCAGTTCACAGCGGGGGGACGAGACCCAGTACTTC. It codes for CASSSQRGDETQYF.

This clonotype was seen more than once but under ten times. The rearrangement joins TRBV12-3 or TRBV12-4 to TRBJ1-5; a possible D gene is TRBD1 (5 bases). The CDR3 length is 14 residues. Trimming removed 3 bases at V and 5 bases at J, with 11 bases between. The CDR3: CASSFSGGDQPQHF. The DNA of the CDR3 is TGTGCCAGCAGTTTCTCGGGGGGAGATCAGCCCCAGCATTTT.

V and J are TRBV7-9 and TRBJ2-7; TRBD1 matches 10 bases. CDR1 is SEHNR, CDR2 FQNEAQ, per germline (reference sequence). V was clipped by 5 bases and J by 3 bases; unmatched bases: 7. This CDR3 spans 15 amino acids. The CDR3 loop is CASSLGGTGVYEQYF. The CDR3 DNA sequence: TGTGCCAGCAGCCTTGGCGGGACAGGGGTCTACGAGCAGTACTTC.

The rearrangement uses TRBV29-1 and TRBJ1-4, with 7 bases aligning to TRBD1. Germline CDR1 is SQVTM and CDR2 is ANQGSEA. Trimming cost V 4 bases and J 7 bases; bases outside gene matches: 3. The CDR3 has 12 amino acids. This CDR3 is CSVGQGSEKLFF. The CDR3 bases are TGCAGCGTTGGACAGGGCTCTGAAAAACTGTTTTTT.

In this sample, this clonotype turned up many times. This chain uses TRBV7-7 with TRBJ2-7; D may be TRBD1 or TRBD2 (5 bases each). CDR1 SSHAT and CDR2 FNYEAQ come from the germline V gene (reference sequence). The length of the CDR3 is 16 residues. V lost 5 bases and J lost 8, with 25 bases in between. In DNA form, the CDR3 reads TGTGCCAGCAGCCCCGGGCTTTCCGGGACGGGAATGAAGCAGTACTTC. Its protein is CASSPGLSGTGMKQYF.

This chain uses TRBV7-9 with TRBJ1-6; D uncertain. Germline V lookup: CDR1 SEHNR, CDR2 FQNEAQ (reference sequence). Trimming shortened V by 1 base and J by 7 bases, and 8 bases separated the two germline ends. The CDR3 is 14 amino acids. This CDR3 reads CASSLEARNSPLHF. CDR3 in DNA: TGTGCCAGCAGCTTAGAGGCCAGAAATTCACCCCTCCACTTT.

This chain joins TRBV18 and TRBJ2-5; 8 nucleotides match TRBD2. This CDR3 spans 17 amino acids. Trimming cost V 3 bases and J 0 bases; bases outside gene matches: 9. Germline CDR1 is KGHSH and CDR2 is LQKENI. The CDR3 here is CASSPGPAGGNQETQYF. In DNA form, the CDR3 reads TGTGCCAGCTCACCTGGTCCCGCGGGGGGAAACCAAGAGACCCAGTACTTC.

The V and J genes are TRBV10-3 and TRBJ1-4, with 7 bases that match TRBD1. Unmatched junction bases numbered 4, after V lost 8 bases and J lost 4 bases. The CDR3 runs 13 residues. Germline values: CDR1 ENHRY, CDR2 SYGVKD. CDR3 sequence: CAIGGQLNEKLFF. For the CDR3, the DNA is TGTGCCATCGGGGGACAGCTTAATGAAAAACTGTTTTTT.